The 25 T cell receptor beta chains reported below all come from one sample, sequenced in a study of cytomegalovirus exposure and HLA in healthy donors. It was with 60 Vbeta and 13 Jbeta primers that the PCR ran. Using immunoSEQ multiplex PCR, the repertoire was profiled, and TCRdb retains in-frame clones only, with some absent. The sample lists about 100,000 clones, about 70% seen once, with 2% to 3% in the top ten. Sequencing input: PBMCs. The origin of the receptors is a middle-aged man in good health and CMV-seropositive.

The rearrangement links TRBV28 to TRBJ2-7, with unresolved D. Germline CDR1 reads MDHEN; CDR2 reads SYDVKM. Trimming shortened V by 5 bases and J by 2 bases, and 13 bases separated the two germline ends. This CDR3 region has 14 residues. CDR3 bases: TGTGCCAGCAGTGCGGTTATTACTCCCTACGAGCAGTACTTC. Residues: CASSAVITPYEQYF. The variable domain in full, with the rest retrieved from reference TRBV28 and TRBJ2-7, is DVKVTQSSRYLVKRTGEKVFLECVQDMDHENMFWYRQDPGLGLRLIYFSYDVKMKEKGDIPEGYSVSREKKERFSLILESASTNQTSMYLCASSAVITPYEQYFGPGTRLTVT.

The chain carries TRBV5-4 and TRBJ1-6; TRBD1 matches at 8 bases. The CDR3 contains 14 residues. V lost 3 bases and J lost 7; bases outside the gene matches: 3. The germline V gene encodes CDR1 SGHNT and CDR2 YYREEE (reference sequence). The CDR3 DNA reads TGTGCCAGCAGCTCCGGGACAGGAAATTCACCCCTCCACTTT. Protein sequence: CASSSGTGNSPLHF.

This clone was seen just once. V and J are TRBV7-9 and TRBJ2-5; D gene ambiguous. There are 11 residues in the CDR3. In germline, CDR1 is SEHNR, CDR2 FQNEAQ (reference sequence). V lost 6 bases and J lost 5, with 7 bases in between. In nucleotides, the CDR3 is TGTGCCAGCAGTACATCCGAGACCCAGTACTTC. It yields the protein CASSTSETQYF.

This clone was detected once. The V and J genes are TRBV18 and TRBJ2-7; 11 nucleotides line up with TRBD2. The germline V gene encodes CDR1 KGHSH and CDR2 LQKENI. With V trimmed by 4 bases and J by 5 bases, 13 bases remained unmatched. This CDR3 region has 17 residues. The DNA of the CDR3 is TGTGCCAGCTCACGTGGGGTAGCGGGAGGGCCCTCAGACGAGCAGTACTTC. Amino acid sequence: CASSRGVAGGPSDEQYF.

The chain carries TRBV29-1 and TRBJ2-1; D might be TRBD2 (6 bases). The germline CDR1 and CDR2 sequences are SQVTM and ANQGSEA. V lost 4 bases and J 7 bases, leaving 14 bases between the germline ends. The CDR3 totals 13 residues. DNA of the CDR3: TGCAGCGTTGGTGCGGGCCGGGGGAATGAGCAGTTCTTC. Translated, it gives CSVGAGRGNEQFF.

CDR3 protein: CASRPGQFSYEQYF. As DNA, the CDR3 is TGTGCCAGCAGACCGGGACAGTTCTCCTACGAGCAGTACTTC. The chain links TRBV28 to TRBJ2-7; 7 nucleotides align to TRBD1. Losses at the gene ends were 6 bases for V and 0 bases for J; bases not matched to a gene: 5. CDR3 length equals 14 residues. Germline values: CDR1 MDHEN, CDR2 SYDVKM.

This sequence joins TRBV2 and TRBJ1-2; the match to TRBD1 covers 7 bases. The CDR3 contains 14 residues. The germline V gene has CDR1 SNHLY and CDR2 FYNNEI. V gave up 7 bases and J gave up 4 bases; unmatched junction bases: 9. This chain's CDR3 is CASTKGGSSYGYTF. CDR3 in DNA: TGTGCCAGCACCAAAGGGGGCTCTAGCTATGGCTACACCTTC.

As DNA, the CDR3 is TGTGCCAGCACCGTAGACGGGAATGAAAAACTGTTTTTT. Encoded protein: CASTVDGNEKLFF. This chain connects TRBV6-1 to TRBJ1-4; D uncertain. The germline V and J ends were trimmed by 7 bases and 5 bases, with 11 bases remaining between them. Germline V lookup: CDR1 MNHNS, CDR2 SASEGT. The CDR3 is 13 amino acids.

This chain links TRBV4-1 with TRBJ2-7; tentatively, D is TRBD2 (5 bases). There are 15 residues in the CDR3. Trimming removed 0 bases from V and 0 bases from J, with 9 bases in between. Germline V gives CDR1 MGHRA, CDR2 YSYEKL. The CDR3 DNA reads TGCGCCAGCAGCCAAGATTCGGGGAGCTCCTACGAGCAGTACTTC. Protein sequence: CASSQDSGSSYEQYF.

This clone has only a few counts. This chain links TRBV5-1 with TRBJ2-3, with TRBD1 matching 10 bases. The germline gives CDR1 SGHRS, CDR2 YFSETQ. Losses at the gene ends were 0 bases for V and 4 bases for J; bases not matched to a gene: 5. CDR3 size: 16 residues. The CDR3: CASSLGGQGNADTQYF. The CDR3 DNA follows: TGCGCCAGCAGCTTGGGGGGACAGGGGAATGCAGATACGCAGTATTTT. Combining the CDR3 with reference TRBV5-1 and TRBJ2-3 gives the whole variable domain KAGVTQTPRYLIKTRGQQVTLSCSPISGHRSVSWYQQTPGQGLQFLFEYFSETQRNKGNFPGRFSGRQFSNSRSEMNVSTLELGDSALYLCASSLGGQGNADTQYFGPGTRLTVL.

The chain links TRBV2 to TRBJ2-5, with D perhaps matching TRBD1 (6 bases). Looked up from germline, CDR1 is SNHLY and CDR2 is FYNNEI. The CDR3 is made up of 14 amino acids. V lost 5 bases and J lost 5, with 15 bases in between. The CDR3 loop is CASSPGDTFETQYF. CDR3 nucleotide sequence: TGTGCCAGCAGTCCAGGGGACACCTTTGAGACCCAGTACTTC. Drawing the rest from reference TRBV2 and TRBJ2-5, the complete variable domain is EPEVTQTPSHQVTQMGQEVILRCVPISNHLYFYWYRQILGQKVEFLVSFYNNEISEKSEIFDDQFSVERPDGSNFTLKIRSTKLEDSAMYFCASSPGDTFETQYFGPGTRLLVL.

V and J are TRBV7-3 and TRBJ2-3, with D possibly matching TRBD1 (6 bases). CDR1 and CDR2 from the germline V gene are SGHTA and FQGTGA. The CDR3 contains 16 residues. The ends were cut back, 2 bases at V and 3 bases at J, with 15 bases in the middle. CDR3 sequence reads: CASSLGRGGDTDTQYF. DNA for the CDR3: TGTGCCAGCAGCTTAGGACGAGGGGGTGATACAGATACGCAGTATTTT.

The genes are TRBV18 and TRBJ1-5, with unresolved D. Trimming pared 2 bases from V and 7 bases from J, leaving 21 bases between. This CDR3 contains 17 residues. Germline-derived CDR1 and CDR2 are KGHSH and LQKENI. This chain's CDR3 is CASSPMAAVIDQQPQHF. The CDR3 nucleotides read TGTGCCAGCTCACCAATGGCGGCAGTTATCGACCAACAGCCCCAGCATTTT.

V is TRBV6-4 and J is TRBJ2-1; a weak D match, TRBD1 (6 bases). Looked up from germline, CDR1 is MRHNA and CDR2 is SNTAGT. V gave up 2 bases and J gave up 6 bases, with 14 bases separating them. CDR3 length equals 15 residues. The CDR3 loop reads CASSDRVAGVNEQFF. The CDR3 DNA reads as TGTGCCAGCAGTGACAGGGTGGCAGGGGTCAATGAGCAGTTCTTC.

The chain employs TRBV2 and TRBJ2-1, with 7 nucleotides matching TRBD1. CDR1 and CDR2 (germline): SNHLY, FYNNEI. V lost 7 bases, J lost 5 bases, and 5 bases stayed unmatched. CDR3 length: 13 residues. In nucleotides, the CDR3 is TGTGCCAGCAAAGGGGGCAGCGACAATGAGCAGTTCTTC. The encoded protein is CASKGGSDNEQFF.

CDR3 sequence (DNA): TGTGCCAGCTCACCGAGGGCCTCCACTAATGAAAAACTGTTTTTT. This translates into CASSPRASTNEKLFF. The chain carries TRBV18 and TRBJ1-4, with D uncertain. The CDR3 length is 15 residues. V lost 3 bases to trimming and J lost 2 bases, with 10 bases between them. The germline CDR1 and CDR2 sequences are KGHSH and LQKENI.

A single count supports this clone. The chain combines TRBV27 with TRBJ2-7; 9 nucleotides align to TRBD1. With V trimmed by 5 bases and J by 3 bases, 17 bases remained unmatched. The germline V gene encodes CDR1 MNHEY and CDR2 SMNVEV (reference sequence). This CDR3 region has 18 residues. The CDR3 region has the DNA TGTGCCAGCAGTCCAAAAAGACAGGGGGAGAATTGGGACTACGAGCAGTACTTC. Its translation is CASSPKRQGENWDYEQYF.

This chain uses TRBV6-4 with TRBJ1-1; D might be TRBD1 (5 bases). Germline assignment: CDR1 MRHNA and CDR2 SNTAGT. The CDR3 has 13 residues. Trimming took 5 bases from V and 4 from J, leaving 11 bases between them. The CDR3 bases are TGTGCCAGCAGTTCAGGGCCGGGCACTGAAGCTTTCTTT. The encoded protein is CASSSGPGTEAFF.

The V gene is TRBV7-3, the J gene TRBJ2-3; 12 bases line up with TRBD2. The CDR3 spans 15 residues. V lost 4 bases and J lost 6; bases outside the gene matches: 5. CDR1 and CDR2 (germline): SGHTA, FQGTGA. The CDR3 here is CASSSSGGGLDTQYF. CDR3 DNA: TGTGCCAGCAGCTCTAGCGGGGGGGGGTTGGATACGCAGTATTTT.

This clone was observed a handful of times. The CDR3 region is CASSLIRRESFYNEQFF. CDR3 nucleotide sequence: TGTGCCAGCAGCTTGATTCGGAGGGAATCGTTCTACAATGAGCAGTTCTTC. The chain is built from TRBV5-6 and TRBJ2-1; D is possibly TRBD2 (6 bases). V lost 1 base and J 3 bases, leaving 17 bases between the germline ends. From germline, CDR1 is SGHDT and CDR2 YYEEEE. This CDR3 spans 17 amino acids.

V and J are TRBV4-2 and TRBJ1-1; 9 nucleotides match TRBD1. J lost 0 bases, V lost 0 bases, and 2 bases had no gene match. CDR3 length: 16 amino acids. CDR1 is LGHNA, CDR2 YNFKEQ, per germline. In DNA, the CDR3 is TGTGCCAGCAGCCAAGAACAGGGGGCTTTGAACACTGAAGCTTTCTTT. Protein: CASSQEQGALNTEAFF.

This CDR3 is CASRRTSGTGELFF. CDR3 nucleotide sequence: TGTGCCAGCAGGAGGACTAGCGGGACCGGGGAGCTGTTTTTT. The chain couples TRBV7-3 to TRBJ2-2; 11 bases are shared with TRBD2. V shed 6 bases and J 5 bases; nucleotides not matched to a gene: 2. CDR3 length: 14 residues. From germline, CDR1 is SGHTA and CDR2 FQGTGA.

This rearrangement joins TRBV15 to TRBJ2-1, with D perhaps TRBD1 (5 bases). Looked up from germline, CDR1 is LNHNV and CDR2 is YYDKDF (reference sequence). CDR3 length: 15 amino acids. The V and J ends lost 1 base and 10 bases respectively, with 17 bases between them. The CDR3 nucleotides are TGTGCCACCAGCAGAGTGATTTCCCAGGGCGGCGAGCAGTTCTTC. This translates into CATSRVISQGGEQFF.

J is TRBJ1-4 and V is TRBV7-8; D is ambiguous. Trimming removed 5 bases from V and 8 bases from J, with 12 bases in between. The CDR3 sequence is 13 residues long. The germline V gene has CDR1 SGHVS and CDR2 FQNEAQ. The chain's CDR3 is CASSQTRKEKLFF. The DNA for the CDR3 is TGTGCCAGCAGCCAAACAAGAAAGGAAAAACTGTTTTTT.

J is TRBJ1-1 and V is TRBV19; 9 nucleotides line up with TRBD1. There are 13 residues in the CDR3. Germline CDR1 reads LNHDA; CDR2 reads SQIVND (reference sequence). V lost 6 bases to trimming and J lost 3 bases; unmatched junction nucleotides: 2. The CDR3 protein is CASRRTGDTEAFF. In DNA, the CDR3 is TGTGCCAGTAGGAGGACAGGGGACACTGAAGCTTTCTTT.